This TCR beta chain was retrieved from a study of blood T cell repertoires in COVID-19. V was clipped by 3 bases and J by 3 bases; unmatched bases: 1. The CDR3 extends over 15 amino acids. The germline CDR1 and CDR2 sequences are SGHNT and YENEEA. Method: immunoSEQ multiplex PCR; TCRdb's copy keeps in-frame clones and lacks some. The sample holds 310,000 or so clones, around 90% seen once. Material: PBMCs or T cells enriched from blood (not recorded which). This TCR came from a woman in her thirties who had recovered from COVID-19. The chain employs TRBV11-3 and TRBJ2-2; 10 bases agree with TRBD2. CDR3 residues: CASSLGLAYTGELFF. Here the CDR3 DNA reads TGTGCCAGCAGCTTGGGACTAGCGTACACCGGGGAGCTGTTTTTT.